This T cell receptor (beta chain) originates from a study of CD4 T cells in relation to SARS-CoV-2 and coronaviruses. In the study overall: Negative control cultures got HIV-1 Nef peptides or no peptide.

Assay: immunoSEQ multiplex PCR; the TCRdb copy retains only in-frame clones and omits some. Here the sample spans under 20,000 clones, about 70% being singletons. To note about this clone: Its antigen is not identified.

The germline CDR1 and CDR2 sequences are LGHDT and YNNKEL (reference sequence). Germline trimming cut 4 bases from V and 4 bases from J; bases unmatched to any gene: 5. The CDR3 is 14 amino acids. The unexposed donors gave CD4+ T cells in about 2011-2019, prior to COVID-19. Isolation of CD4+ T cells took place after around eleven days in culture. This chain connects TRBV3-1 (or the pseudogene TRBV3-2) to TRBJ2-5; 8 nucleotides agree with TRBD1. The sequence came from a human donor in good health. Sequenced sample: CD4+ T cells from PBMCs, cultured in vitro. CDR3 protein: CASSPIDRGETQYF. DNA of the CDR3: TGTGCCAGCAGCCCCATCGACAGGGGAGAGACCCAGTACTTC.